This T cell receptor (beta chain) was found in a study of T cell repertoires in cytomegalovirus infection. Looking at the study overall: Public TCR beta signatures indicated both CMV infection and matching HLA type. Study-wide points: Using cumulative public TCR beta family frequency, the authors identified those who carried CMV together with the relevant HLA. CMV-specific TCR beta clonotypes restricted by HLA-C dominated the ex vivo response.

Trimming left V 1 base short and J 0 bases short, with 10 bases between. The length of the CDR3 is 15 residues. Germline V gene data show CDR1 as GTSNPN and CDR2 as SVGIG (reference sequence). TCRdb fed the reads into MiXCR, producing one record per CDR3 protein. The table records 100,000 or so distinct CDR3 sequences, approximately 15% of them present only once. In this sample, this clonotype turned up a few times. As yet, its antigen is unknown. Sequencing used PBMCs. The receptor was isolated from a human donor in good health (CMV status not recorded). Some clones in this sample may be carry-over from other donors' samples. This sequence joins TRBV30 and TRBJ1-5; tentative D call: TRBD1 (6 bases). This chain's CDR3 is CAWSAQGYSNQPQHF. The CDR3 DNA follows: TGTGCCTGGAGTGCTCAGGGGTATAGCAATCAGCCCCAGCATTTT.